Detailed here is one TCR beta chain. Its antigen remains unknown. These data come from a study of cytomegalovirus exposure and HLA in healthy donors. Study-wide findings and caveats: 16,951 TCR beta sequences were associated with HLA alleles at 0.05 false discovery rate in a later analysis. According to a later analysis, most TCR beta chains associated with CMV appeared HLA-restricted. TCR beta sequences reportedly predicted the HLA-A and HLA-B alleles of most subjects accurately. An analysis was carried out at a later point. It showed that HLA-associated TCR beta chains were more clonally expanded than equally common non-associated chains.

With 60 Vbeta and 13 Jbeta primers, the PCR was carried out. Measured with immunoSEQ multiplex PCR; TCRdb has only the in-frame clones, and not every one. The sample lists more than 95,000 clones, approximately 78% occurring once. This CDR3 comprises 16 residues. The germline V gene encodes CDR1 SGHTA and CDR2 FQGTGA. The V end was cut by 8 bases, the J end by 0 bases, with 14 bases between. Specimen: PBMCs. The clonotype comes from a woman aged 40 to 55 in good health and CMV-seronegative. This chain uses TRBV7-3 with TRBJ2-6, with unresolved D. CDR3 residues: CASATFPGSGANVLTF. CDR3 nucleotide sequence: TGTGCCAGCGCCACGTTCCCGGGCTCTGGGGCCAACGTCCTGACTTTC.